In its sample, the clone carrying this TCR beta chain was seen a few times. Its target is not known. V dropped 3 bases and J dropped 5; count of bases not matched to a gene: 6. The CDR3 sequence is 15 residues long. CDR1 is SGHTA, CDR2 FQGNSA, per germline. This sample is part of a study of blood T cells in healthy people across ages. Overall study: About one barcoded TCR beta cDNA was captured per two T cells.

Whole-study results and caveats: Older age went with lower TCR beta diversity per million T cells, in a roughly linear way. In these data, TCR beta diversity tracked strongly with naive T cell percentage. CMV status of donors was unknown, possibly confounding expanded clonotype changes.

A sample-barcoded 5' primer and a J-beta primer mix were used in a second PCR of roughly 7 to 11 cycles. TCRdb reanalysed the 5' RACE reads using MiXCR and keeps one entry per CDR3 protein. The sample consists of about 1.8 million distinct CDR3 sequences, around 50% of them appearing once. The rearrangement joins TRBV7-2 to TRBJ2-5; TRBD1 aligns across 10 bases. Sequenced material: blood. The TCR was taken from a woman between 40 and 55 years old in good health. CDR3 DNA: TGTGCCAGCAGCTTCGACAGGGGGCGCGGGGAGACCCAGTACTTC. Protein product: CASSFDRGRGETQYF.